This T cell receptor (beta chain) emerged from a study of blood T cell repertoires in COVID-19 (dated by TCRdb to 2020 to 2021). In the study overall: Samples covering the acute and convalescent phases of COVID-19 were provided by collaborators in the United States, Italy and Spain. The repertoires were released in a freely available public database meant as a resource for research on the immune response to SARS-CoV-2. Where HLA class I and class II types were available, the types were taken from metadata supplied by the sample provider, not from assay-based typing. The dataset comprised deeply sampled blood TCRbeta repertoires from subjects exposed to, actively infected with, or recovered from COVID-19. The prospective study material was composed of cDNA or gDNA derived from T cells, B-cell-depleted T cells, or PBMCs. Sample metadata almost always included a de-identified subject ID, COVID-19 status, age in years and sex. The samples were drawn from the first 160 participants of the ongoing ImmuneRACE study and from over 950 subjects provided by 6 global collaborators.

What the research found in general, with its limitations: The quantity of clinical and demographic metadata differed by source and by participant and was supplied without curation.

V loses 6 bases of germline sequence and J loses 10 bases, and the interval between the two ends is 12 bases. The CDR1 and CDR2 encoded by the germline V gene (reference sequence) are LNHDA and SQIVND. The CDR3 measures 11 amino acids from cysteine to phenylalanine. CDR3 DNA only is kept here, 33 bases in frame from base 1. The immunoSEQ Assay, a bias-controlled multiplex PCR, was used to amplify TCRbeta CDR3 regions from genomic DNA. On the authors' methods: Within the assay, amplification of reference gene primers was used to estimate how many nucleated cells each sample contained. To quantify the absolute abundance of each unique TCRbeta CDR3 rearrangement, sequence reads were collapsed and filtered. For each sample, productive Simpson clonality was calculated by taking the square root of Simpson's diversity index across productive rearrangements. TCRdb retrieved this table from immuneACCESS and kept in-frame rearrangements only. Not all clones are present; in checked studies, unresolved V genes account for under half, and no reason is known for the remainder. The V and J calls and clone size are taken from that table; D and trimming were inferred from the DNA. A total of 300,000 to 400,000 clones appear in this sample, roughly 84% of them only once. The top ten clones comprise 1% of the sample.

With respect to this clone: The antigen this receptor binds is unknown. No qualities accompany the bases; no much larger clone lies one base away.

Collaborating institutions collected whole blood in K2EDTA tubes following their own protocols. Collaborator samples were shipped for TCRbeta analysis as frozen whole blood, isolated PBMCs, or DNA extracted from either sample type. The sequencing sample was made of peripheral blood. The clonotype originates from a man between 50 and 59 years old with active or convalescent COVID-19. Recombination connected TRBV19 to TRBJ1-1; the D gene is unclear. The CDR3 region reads CASSSREGAFF. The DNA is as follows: TGTGCCAGTAGCAGTAGAGAGGGAGCTTTCTTT.